The 19 T cell receptor beta chains listed next were all sequenced from one sample in a study of CD8 T cells in Susac syndrome (dated 2019 in TCRdb). The library came from the immunoSEQ multiplex PCR assay. RNA was extracted with the RNeasy kit and 0.5 to 1 ug was reverse transcribed using random hexamers. TCRdb took the public reads, trimmed them with fastp at Q25, ran MiXCR for clone calling and kept in-frame beta chains. Every entry covers one CDR3 protein and lists the most common genes and DNA from its rows. For this sample the table gives more than 200,000 distinct CDR3 sequences, of which roughly nine tenths were detected only once. The ten most abundant clones make up 0.1% to 0.15% of the sample. Sequencing used CD8+ T cells from PBMCs. The receptors were sampled from a human donor with multiple sclerosis.

The rearrangement uses TRBV7-8 and TRBJ1-5; TRBD1 might be the D (6 bases). The CDR3 is made up of 15 amino acids. V shed 4 bases and J shed 3 bases, with 13 bases lying between them. Germline-derived CDR1 and CDR2 are SGHVS and FQNEAQ. The chain's CDR3 is CASSSKTGHNQPQHF. The DNA of the CDR3 is TGTGCCAGCAGCTCAAAGACAGGCCACAATCAGCCCCAGCATTTT.

The chain has TRBV29-1 and TRBJ2-5, with D maybe TRBD2 (6 bases). V lost 0 bases and J lost 0, with 11 bases in between. In germline, CDR1 is SQVTM, CDR2 ANQGSEA. The CDR3 is 15 amino acids. CDR3 in amino acids: CSVEDPGGYQETQYF. The CDR3 DNA is TGCAGCGTTGAAGACCCCGGAGGGTACCAAGAGACCCAGTACTTC.

On this clonotype itself: An end of the junction differs from the germline gene, which may be a read error. The rearrangement uses TRBV6-5 and TRBJ1-6; D uncertain. Germline V gene sequence: CDR1 MNHEY, CDR2 SVGAGI. This CDR3 contains 15 residues. CDR3 bases: TGTGCCAGCAGTTACGCCTTGGGGTATACTTCACCCCTCCACTTT. It codes for CASSYALGYTSPLHF.

The chain recombines TRBV27 with TRBJ2-2; a weak D match, TRBD1 (5 bases). Trimming left V 2 bases short and J 3 bases short, with 13 bases between. Germline CDR1 is MNHEY and CDR2 is SMNVEV (reference sequence). CDR3 length: 16 residues. The CDR3 DNA sequence: TGTGCCAGCAGTTTAATATCCAGGGCTGACACCGGGGAGCTGTTTTTT. It specifies CASSLISRADTGELFF.

The chain couples TRBV4-2 to TRBJ1-2; D is perhaps TRBD1 (5 bases). Germline V lookup: CDR1 LGHNA, CDR2 YNFKEQ. Trimming cost V 4 bases and J 6 bases, with 18 bases left between them. This CDR3 spans 15 amino acids. In DNA, the CDR3 is TGTGCCAGCAGCCTCTCTCCGGGGGAATTGGATGGCTACACCTTC. Translated: CASSLSPGELDGYTF.

The chain carries TRBV9 and TRBJ2-2, with TRBD1 identical over 7 bases. The V gene's germline CDR1 is SGDLS and CDR2 YYNGEE. The CDR3 contains 15 residues. The V and J ends lost 3 bases and 4 bases, in that order; junction bases with no gene match: 6. The CDR3 DNA reads TGTGCCAGCAGCGCCACAGGGGACGGCACCGGGGAGCTGTTTTTT. Residues: CASSATGDGTGELFF.

The chain has TRBV7-9 and TRBJ2-5; 8 bases map to TRBD1. The germline V gene encodes CDR1 SEHNR and CDR2 FQNEAQ (reference sequence). The CDR3 covers 13 residues. The J segment lost 4 bases and the V segment lost 7 bases, leaving 5 bases of the junction unmatched. CDR3 bases: TGTGCCAGCACCTCCAGGGGGCGAGAGACCCAGTACTTC. Encoded protein: CASTSRGRETQYF.

This clonotype was seen just once. This sequence joins TRBV7-2 and TRBJ2-1; no clear D. CDR1 SGHTA and CDR2 FQGNSA come from the germline V gene. The CDR3 has 14 residues. V was trimmed by 7 bases and J by 12 bases, leaving 22 bases between them. The CDR3 DNA reads TGTGCCAGCACCCCTCCCGCTAAGTGGAGAAGGCAGTTCTTC. It codes for CASTPPAKWRRQFF.

This chain connects TRBV5-1 to TRBJ1-4, with D possibly TRBD1 on 6 matching bases. Per germline, CDR1 SGHRS and CDR2 YFSETQ. This CDR3 has 16 amino acids. Trimming took 0 bases from V and 2 from J, leaving 11 bases between them. CDR3: CASSLGTEGTNEKLFF. DNA of the CDR3: TGCGCCAGCAGCTTGGGGACAGAGGGGACTAATGAAAAACTGTTTTTT.

This clonotype was detected once. This chain joins TRBV11-2 and TRBJ2-1; maybe TRBD1 (6 bases). V was trimmed by 4 bases and J by 13 bases, leaving 11 bases between them. In germline, CDR1 is SGHAT, CDR2 FQNNGV. The CDR3 covers 11 residues. Here the CDR3 DNA reads TGTGCCAGCAGCTCTGGGACATCCCAGTTCTTC. This translates into CASSSGTSQFF.

CDR3 loop: CASSPGTGGAGTKIGELFF. In DNA, the CDR3 is TGTGCCAGCAGCCCCGGGACAGGGGGCGCGGGGACAAAAATCGGGGAGCTGTTTTTT. This chain uses TRBV13 with TRBJ2-2, with 12 bases aligning to TRBD1. Trimming removed 5 bases from V and 7 bases from J; junction bases left unmatched: 17. Germline CDR1 and CDR2: PRHDT and FYEKMQ (reference sequence). This CDR3 has 19 residues.

The rearrangement links TRBV7-9 to TRBJ2-1; TRBD2 is a possible D gene (6 bases). There are 16 residues in the CDR3. V was cut by 3 bases and J by 0 bases, with 12 bases left in between. From germline, CDR1 is SEHNR and CDR2 FQNEAQ (reference sequence). In DNA, the CDR3 is TGTGCCAGCAGCTTCCCTAGCGAGAGCTCCTACAATGAGCAGTTCTTC. Its translation: CASSFPSESSYNEQFF.

The CDR3 DNA reads as TGCAGTGCTACACCTCGGACAATTCGGGAAGCTTTCTTT. It encodes CSATPRTIREAFF. The chain uses TRBV20-1 and TRBJ1-1; possibly TRBD1 for D (5 bases). V gave up 4 bases and J gave up 8 bases, with 17 bases separating them. The CDR3 spans 13 residues. The germline gives CDR1 DFQATT, CDR2 SNEGSKA (reference sequence).

This chain links TRBV12-3 or TRBV12-4 with TRBJ1-1; 8 positions match TRBD1. This CDR3 has 15 residues. Trimming cost V 3 bases and J 2 bases; bases outside gene matches: 5. CDR3 sequence reads: CASSFEGQGNTEAFF. For the CDR3, the DNA is TGTGCCAGCAGTTTTGAAGGACAGGGAAACACTGAAGCTTTCTTT.

The genes are TRBV29-1 and TRBJ2-4, with D tentatively TRBD2 (6 bases). The CDR3 length is 16 residues. Germline CDR1 is SQVTM and CDR2 is ANQGSEA. Trimming left V 2 bases short and J 3 bases short, with 17 bases between. The CDR3: CSVEHPGWGDKNIQYF. As DNA, the CDR3 is TGCAGCGTTGAACATCCCGGCTGGGGGGACAAAAACATTCAGTACTTC. Complete variable domain (other parts from reference TRBV29-1 and TRBJ2-4): SAVISQKPSRDICQRGTSLTIQCQVDSQVTMMFWYRQQPGQSLTLIATANQGSEATYESGFVIDKFPISRPNLTFSTLTVSNMSPEDSSIYLCSVEHPGWGDKNIQYFGAGTRLSVL.

The chain recombines TRBV7-9 with TRBJ1-6, with D uncertain. V lost 3 bases to trimming and J lost 6 bases, with 3 bases between them. Germline V gene lookup returns CDR1 SEHNR and CDR2 FQNEAQ (reference sequence). The CDR3 is 12 residues long. Written as DNA, the CDR3 is TGTGCCAGCAGCTTTAGTAATTCACCCCTCCACTTT. Its protein product is CASSFSNSPLHF.

The chain combines TRBV9 with TRBJ1-4, with D maybe TRBD1 (5 bases). The CDR3 consists of 15 residues. Germline CDR1 and CDR2: SGDLS and YYNGEE. V dropped 3 bases and J dropped 0 bases, with 9 bases sitting between them. The CDR3 sequence: CASSAGASTNEKLFF. CDR3 nucleotides: TGTGCCAGCAGCGCCGGGGCTTCAACTAATGAAAAACTGTTTTTT.

This chain connects TRBV2 to TRBJ1-1, with D hard to call. CDR1 is SNHLY, CDR2 FYNNEI, per germline. CDR3 length: 15 residues. Trimming left V 4 bases short and J 0 bases short, with 12 bases between. For the CDR3, the DNA is TGTGCCAGCAGTGTTGCAGGAGTCATGAACACTGAAGCTTTCTTT. The encoded protein is CASSVAGVMNTEAFF.

CDR3 sequence reads: CASSQDRGDGELFF. The CDR3 DNA reads as TGCGCCAGCAGCCAGGATAGGGGTGACGGGGAGCTGTTTTTT. This chain links TRBV4-3 with TRBJ2-2; a weak D match, TRBD1 (5 bases). The CDR3 runs 14 residues. Looked up from germline, CDR1 is LGHNA and CDR2 is YSLEER. V shed 3 bases and J shed 7 bases, with 12 bases lying between them.